The 32 T cell receptor beta chains presented below share a single source sample, sequenced in a study of T-cell memory formation after mild COVID-19. TCRdb re-called the 5' RACE reads through MiXCR, storing one row per CDR3 protein. Among 150,000 to 200,000 distinct CDR3 sequences listed, 20% to 25% were seen once. The source material was PBMCs or a T cell subset sorted from them (not recorded which). The receptors were sampled from an adult woman who had mild COVID-19 (a few samples of this study predate the infection). Cell type and time point are not known.

The chain carries TRBV5-1 and TRBJ2-7; possible D gene TRBD2, 6 bases. The V gene lost 3 bases and the J gene lost 3 bases, with 28 bases spanning the gap. The CDR3 is 19 amino acids. Germline V lookup: CDR1 SGHRS, CDR2 YFSETQ. This CDR3 reads CASSWIAGTPEEVSYEQYF. In DNA form, the CDR3 reads TGCGCCAGCAGCTGGATCGCCGGGACTCCTGAGGAAGTAAGCTACGAGCAGTACTTC. Full variable domain (rest looked up from reference TRBV5-1 and TRBJ2-7): KAGVTQTPRYLIKTRGQQVTLSCSPISGHRSVSWYQQTPGQGLQFLFEYFSETQRNKGNFPGRFSGRQFSNSRSEMNVSTLELGDSALYLCASSWIAGTPEEVSYEQYFGPGTRLTVT.

This chain connects TRBV5-5 to TRBJ2-2; D is undetermined. This CDR3 spans 14 amino acids. Trimming took off 0 bases at V and 3 bases at J, with 6 bases between the two ends. CDR1 is SGHKS and CDR2 is YYEKEE in the germline V gene (reference sequence). As DNA, the CDR3 is TGTGCCAGCAGCTTGGATCAGTACACCGGGGAGCTGTTTTTT. Amino acid sequence: CASSLDQYTGELFF.

The rearrangement uses TRBV3-1 and TRBJ2-6; weak D call: TRBD2 (6 bases). CDR3 length: 15 residues. V was clipped by 4 bases and J by 4 bases, with 11 bases between them. Germline V gives CDR1 LGHDT, CDR2 YNNKEL (reference sequence). The DNA for the CDR3 is TGTGCCAGCAGCCCCGGGACTTCCGGGGCCAACGTCCTGACTTTC. Protein sequence: CASSPGTSGANVLTF.

This clonotype was seen only a few times. The J gene is TRBJ1-5, the V gene TRBV6-6; 10 bases are a match to TRBD1. V lost 6 bases and J lost 7; bases outside the gene matches: 18. The length of the CDR3 is 18 residues. CDR1 MNHNY and CDR2 SVGAGI come from the germline V gene (reference sequence). This CDR3 reads CASSYPGQGPEIRQPQHF. DNA of the CDR3: TGTGCCAGCAGCTATCCGGGACAGGGGCCGGAGATCAGGCAGCCCCAGCATTTT.

The table lists this clonotype with a few counts. This chain uses TRBV6-5 with TRBJ2-1; no reliable D call. The CDR3 is 15 residues long. Trimming cost V 6 bases and J 4 bases, with 16 bases left between them. Germline V gives CDR1 MNHEY, CDR2 SVGAGI. The CDR3 coding sequence is TGTGCCAGCAGCCCCAGCTTGGGGATTTACAATGAGCAGTTCTTC. Amino acids: CASSPSLGIYNEQFF.

The chain combines TRBV5-6 with TRBJ2-3, with TRBD1 as a possible D gene (6 bases). The CDR3 has 16 residues. Germline CDR1 SGHDT, CDR2 YYEEEE. V gave up 0 bases and J gave up 1 base, with 12 bases separating them. In DNA form, the CDR3 reads TGTGCCAGCAGCTTGGATGGGACAAGAGGCACAGATACGCAGTATTTT. Amino acid sequence: CASSLDGTRGTDTQYF.

This chain links TRBV12-3 or TRBV12-4 with TRBJ2-5; 7 nucleotides line up with TRBD1. J gave up 3 bases and V 2 bases, and 9 bases lay outside the gene matches. The length of the CDR3 is 16 residues. The CDR3 region is CASSLRGPTGKETQYF. The CDR3 bases are TGTGCCAGCAGTTTACGGGGCCCGACAGGGAAAGAGACCCAGTACTTC.

A few counts support this clonotype. CDR3 sequence: CAISGGQNSYEQYF. The CDR3 DNA follows: TGTGCCATCAGTGGTGGACAGAACTCCTACGAGCAGTACTTC. The chain employs TRBV10-3 and TRBJ2-7; D may be TRBD1 (6 bases). The CDR3 extends over 14 amino acids. The V and J ends lost 4 bases and 0 bases respectively, with 10 bases between them. Looked up from germline, CDR1 is ENHRY and CDR2 is SYGVKD.

V gene TRBV7-9 combines with J gene TRBJ2-7, with 7 nucleotides matching TRBD2. Germline V gene data show CDR1 as SEHNR and CDR2 as FQNEAQ (reference sequence). CDR3 size: 14 residues. With 5 bases clipped from V and 6 bases from J, the junction kept 10 bases outside the gene matches. The CDR3, as DNA: TGTGCCAGCAGCCCCGCGGGGGTGGTTGTCGAGCAGTACTTC. This sequence encodes CASSPAGVVVEQYF.

The chain links TRBV20-1 to TRBJ1-2; D remains unclear. The CDR3 has 15 residues. CDR1 and CDR2 (germline): DFQATT, SNEGSKA (reference sequence). The V gene lost 2 bases and the J gene lost 6 bases, with 19 bases spanning the gap. CDR3 coding DNA: TGCAGTGCTAGACCCCCAGGAGGCCCGCCGAATGGCTACACCTTC. Amino acids: CSARPPGGPPNGYTF.

This clonotype occurred a few times. This chain joins TRBV27 and TRBJ1-1; D not resolved. V was cut by 4 bases and J by 0 bases, with 12 bases left in between. The CDR3 length is 15 residues. Germline CDR1 MNHEY, CDR2 SMNVEV (reference sequence). The CDR3: CASSSDMAMNTEAFF. For the CDR3, the DNA is TGTGCCAGCAGTTCCGATATGGCCATGAACACTGAAGCTTTCTTT.

This clonotype was seen at least ten times. The rearrangement links TRBV7-9 to TRBJ2-5; D gene unclear. Germline-derived CDR1 and CDR2 are SEHNR and FQNEAQ (reference sequence). The CDR3 runs 12 residues. Trimming removed 2 bases from V and 4 bases from J, with 5 bases in between. The CDR3 loop reads CASSLIGETQYF. The CDR3, as DNA: TGTGCCAGCAGCTTAATCGGAGAGACCCAGTACTTC.

CDR3 nucleotides: TGTGCCAGCAGTACCCACCCGGTCAGGGCATACTCCTACGAGCAGTACTTC. Protein sequence: CASSTHPVRAYSYEQYF. The gene calls are TRBV14 and TRBJ2-7, with D possibly TRBD1 on 5 matching bases. Trimming took off 6 bases at V and 0 bases at J, with 21 bases between the two ends. Germline V CDR1 and CDR2: SGHDN, FVKESK. The CDR3 loop spans 17 amino acids.

V gene TRBV6-5 combines with J gene TRBJ2-1; D might be TRBD2 (6 bases). With 6 bases removed from V and 4 bases from J, the gap between germline ends came to 13 bases. Germline values: CDR1 MNHEY, CDR2 SVGAGI. The CDR3 length is 14 residues. CDR3 nucleotide sequence: TGTGCCAGCAGAGGGGATAGCGGATACAATGAGCAGTTCTTC. Translation gives CASRGDSGYNEQFF.

By proportion, this clonotype is medium-sized (0.01 to 0.1%). This chain links TRBV7-2 with TRBJ1-3; no firm D call. V was shortened by 1 base and J by 0 bases, with 7 bases between the two germline ends. Germline V lookup: CDR1 SGHTA, CDR2 FQGNSA. There are 15 residues in the CDR3. CDR3 in amino acids: CASSLDGSSGNTIYF. DNA of the CDR3: TGTGCCAGCAGCTTAGACGGGAGCTCTGGAAACACCATATATTTT.

The chain recombines TRBV4-3 with TRBJ2-7; the D gene could be TRBD1 or TRBD2 (5 bases each). V was pared by 1 base and J by 4 bases, with 17 bases between. This CDR3 contains 16 residues. Germline V gene sequence: CDR1 LGHNA, CDR2 YSLEER. The CDR3 nucleotides are TGCGCCAGCAGCCAAGGGTCCCGGGGCGTCTTTTACGAGCAGTACTTC. It yields the protein CASSQGSRGVFYEQYF.

The J gene is TRBJ1-1, the V gene TRBV9, with D perhaps matching TRBD1 (5 bases). Trimming stripped 0 bases from V and 6 bases from J, with 18 bases between. The CDR3 is 16 residues long. The germline gives CDR1 SGDLS, CDR2 YYNGEE. This CDR3 is CASSVAPSKGVPEAFF. DNA for the CDR3: TGTGCCAGCAGCGTAGCCCCATCGAAAGGGGTCCCTGAAGCTTTCTTT.

CDR3 bases: TGTGCCAGCACCTTTTCCTTGACAGATCAGCCCCAGCATTTT. Translation gives CASTFSLTDQPQHF. This chain joins TRBV5-6 and TRBJ1-5; a possible D gene is TRBD1 (5 bases). The length of the CDR3 is 14 residues. Deletions cut 6 bases from V and 5 bases from J, with 15 bases between. Germline V CDR1 and CDR2: SGHDT, YYEEEE.

The table lists this clonotype with a few counts. J is TRBJ2-3 and V is TRBV7-9; 11 bases line up with TRBD2. V lost 5 bases and J lost 0; bases outside the gene matches: 7. Germline-derived CDR1 and CDR2 are SEHNR and FQNEAQ (reference sequence). The CDR3 length is 17 residues. CDR3 DNA sequence: TGTGCCAGCAGCCCTCGACTAGCGGGACCTAGCACAGATACGCAGTATTTT. It specifies CASSPRLAGPSTDTQYF.

This clonotype was recorded a few times. The rearrangement uses TRBV20-1 and TRBJ2-1; 10 nucleotides agree with TRBD2. After removal of 3 bases from V and 6 bases from J, the junction contained 2 bases not matched to a gene. CDR3 size: 13 residues. In germline, CDR1 is DFQATT, CDR2 SNEGSKA (reference sequence). CDR3 sequence (DNA): TGCAGTGCTAGCGGGACTAGCGCCAATGAGCAGTTCTTC. As protein: CSASGTSANEQFF.

The chain combines TRBV7-9 with TRBJ2-3, with D uncertain. V dropped 1 base and J dropped 6 bases, with 11 bases sitting between them. This CDR3 contains 14 residues. Germline lookup yields CDR1 SEHNR and CDR2 FQNEAQ (reference sequence). The CDR3 spells CASSLGFVPDTQYF. CDR3 in DNA: TGTGCCAGCAGCTTAGGGTTCGTCCCCGATACGCAGTATTTT.

The rearrangement links TRBV9 to TRBJ2-7; D gene ambiguous. V was cut by 0 bases and J by 0 bases, with 7 bases left in between. Germline assignment: CDR1 SGDLS and CDR2 YYNGEE. The CDR3 loop spans 14 amino acids. The CDR3 DNA reads TGTGCCAGCAGCGTAGCCAGCCACTCCTACGAGCAGTACTTC. It is translated as CASSVASHSYEQYF.

This clonotype was seen at least ten times. V gene TRBV11-2 combines with J gene TRBJ2-7; 8 bases match TRBD2. The CDR3 runs 15 residues. V gave up 4 bases and J gave up 5 bases; unmatched junction bases: 10. In germline, CDR1 is SGHAT, CDR2 FQNNGV. This CDR3 is CASSSPIERENEQYF. The CDR3 bases are TGTGCCAGCAGCTCCCCGATTGAGCGGGAGAACGAGCAGTACTTC.

The chain combines TRBV10-2 with TRBJ1-1; D is unresolved. The CDR3 runs to 13 residues. The germline V gene has CDR1 WSHSY and CDR2 SAAADI. Trimming shortened V by 5 bases and J by 1 base, and 8 bases separated the two germline ends. CDR3 sequence (DNA): TGCGCCAGCAGTCAAGAAACGAACACTGAAGCTTTCTTT. Its translation: CASSQETNTEAFF.

This clonotype is a singleton in its sample. The V gene is TRBV5-1, the J gene TRBJ2-1, with D hard to call. The CDR3 is 12 amino acids. V was clipped by 1 base and J by 7 bases, with 6 bases between them. Germline CDR1 reads SGHRS; CDR2 reads YFSETQ. The CDR3 sequence: CASSLYQNEQFF. DNA for the CDR3: TGCGCCAGCAGCTTGTACCAGAATGAGCAGTTCTTC.

This clonotype was counted many times. The CDR3 DNA reads as TGTGCCAGCAGCTTAGTTACGGGAGGAGGCAATGAGCAGTTCTTC. Translating gives CASSLVTGGGNEQFF. V is TRBV7-9 and J is TRBJ2-1; 7 positions agree with TRBD2. The germline gives CDR1 SEHNR, CDR2 FQNEAQ (reference sequence). The J segment lost 6 bases and the V segment lost 1 base, leaving 6 bases of the junction unmatched. This CDR3 comprises 15 residues.

The chain uses TRBV6-5 and TRBJ1-1; D is ambiguous. The CDR3 is made up of 15 amino acids. V was trimmed by 2 bases and J by 5 bases, leaving 15 bases between them. The germline V gene encodes CDR1 MNHEY and CDR2 SVGAGI. The CDR3 loop is CASSYPTQLGTEAFF. The CDR3 DNA is TGTGCCAGCAGTTACCCTACACAACTGGGAACTGAAGCTTTCTTT.

This clonotype occurred a few times. The chain is built from TRBV29-1 and TRBJ1-1, with 11 bases identical to TRBD1. Germline CDR1 SQVTM, CDR2 ANQGSEA. Trimming removed 0 bases from V and 4 bases from J; junction bases left unmatched: 7. CDR3 length: 16 amino acids. This chain's CDR3 is CSVEDHWDRGFTEAFF. CDR3 bases: TGCAGCGTTGAAGATCACTGGGACAGGGGGTTCACTGAAGCTTTCTTT.

A few counts support this clonotype. The chain's CDR3 is CASSWTRTSGYNEQFF. As DNA, the CDR3 is TGTGCCAGCAGCTGGACCCGGACTAGCGGATACAATGAGCAGTTCTTC. The V call is TRBV7-9, the J call TRBJ2-1; 10 bases agree with TRBD2. In germline, CDR1 is SEHNR, CDR2 FQNEAQ (reference sequence). The V segment lost 4 bases and the J segment 4 bases; nucleotides outside the gene matches: 7. The CDR3 spans 16 residues. The whole variable domain, filled in from reference TRBV7-9 and TRBJ2-1, reads DTGVSQNPRHKITKRGQNVTFRCDPISEHNRLYWYRQTLGQGPEFLTYFQNEAQLEKSRLLSDRFSAERPKGSFSTLEIQRTEQGDSAMYLCASSWTRTSGYNEQFFGPGTRLTVL.

This clonotype was observed a few times. This chain joins TRBV24-1 and TRBJ1-2; D is uncertain. The CDR3 spans 15 residues. The V end was cut by 2 bases, the J end by 4 bases, with 13 bases between. In germline, CDR1 is KGHDR, CDR2 SFDVKD. CDR3 sequence reads: CATSDSRYGSYGYTF. CDR3 nucleotide sequence: TGTGCCACCAGTGATTCCCGTTACGGGAGCTATGGCTACACCTTC.

The chain links TRBV30 to TRBJ1-3; D unresolved. Trimming took off 4 bases at V and 0 bases at J, with 10 bases between the two ends. This CDR3 spans 14 amino acids. Germline values: CDR1 GTSNPN, CDR2 SVGIG (reference sequence). In DNA form, the CDR3 reads TGTGCCTGGAACACGGGGATCTCTGGAAACACCATATATTTT. Protein product: CAWNTGISGNTIYF.

The chain has TRBV27 and TRBJ1-1; no clear D. CDR1 and CDR2 (germline): MNHEY, SMNVEV (reference sequence). This CDR3 has 11 amino acids. V lost 11 bases to trimming and J lost 6 bases, with 13 bases between them. Here the CDR3 DNA reads TGTGCCCGCGAAGAGATTCCTGAAGCTTTCTTT. Amino acid sequence: CAREEIPEAFF.